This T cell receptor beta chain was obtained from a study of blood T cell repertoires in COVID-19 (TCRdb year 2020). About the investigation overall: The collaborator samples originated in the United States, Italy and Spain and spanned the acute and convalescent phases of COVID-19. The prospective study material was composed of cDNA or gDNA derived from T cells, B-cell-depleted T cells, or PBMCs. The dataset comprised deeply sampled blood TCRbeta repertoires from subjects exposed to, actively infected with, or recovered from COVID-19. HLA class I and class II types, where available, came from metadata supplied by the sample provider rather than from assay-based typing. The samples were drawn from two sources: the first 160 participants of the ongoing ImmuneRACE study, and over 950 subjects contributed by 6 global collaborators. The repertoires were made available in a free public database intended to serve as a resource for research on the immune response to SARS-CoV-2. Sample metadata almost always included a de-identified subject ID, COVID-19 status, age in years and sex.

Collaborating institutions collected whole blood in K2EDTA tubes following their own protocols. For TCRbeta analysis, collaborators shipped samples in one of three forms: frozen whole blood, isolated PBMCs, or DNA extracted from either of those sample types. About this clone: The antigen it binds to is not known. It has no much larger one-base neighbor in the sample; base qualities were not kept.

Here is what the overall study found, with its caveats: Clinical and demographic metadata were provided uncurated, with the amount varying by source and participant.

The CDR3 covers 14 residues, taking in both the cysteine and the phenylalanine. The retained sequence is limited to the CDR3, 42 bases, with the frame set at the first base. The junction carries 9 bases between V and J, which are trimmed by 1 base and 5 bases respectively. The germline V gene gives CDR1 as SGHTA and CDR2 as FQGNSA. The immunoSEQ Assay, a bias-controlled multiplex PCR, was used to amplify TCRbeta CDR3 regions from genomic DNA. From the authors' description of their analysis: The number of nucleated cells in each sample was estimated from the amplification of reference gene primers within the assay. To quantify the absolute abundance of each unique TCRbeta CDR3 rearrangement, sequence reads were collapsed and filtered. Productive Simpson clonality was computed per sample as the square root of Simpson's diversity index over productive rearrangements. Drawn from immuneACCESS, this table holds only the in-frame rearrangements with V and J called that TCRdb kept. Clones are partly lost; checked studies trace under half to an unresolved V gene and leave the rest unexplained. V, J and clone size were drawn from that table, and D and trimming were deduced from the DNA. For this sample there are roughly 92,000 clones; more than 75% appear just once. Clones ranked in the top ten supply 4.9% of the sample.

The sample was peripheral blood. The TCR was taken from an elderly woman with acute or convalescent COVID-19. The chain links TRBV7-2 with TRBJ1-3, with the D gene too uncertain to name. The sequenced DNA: TGTGCCAGCAGCTTAGTTCTTGGCCGAAACACCATATATTTT. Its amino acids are CASSLVLGRNTIYF. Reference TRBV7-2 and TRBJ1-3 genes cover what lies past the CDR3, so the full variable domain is GAGVSQSPSNKVTEKGKDVELRCDPISGHTALYWYRQSLGQGLEFLIYFQGNSAPDKSGLPSDRFSAERTGGSVSTLTIQRTQQEDSAVYLCASSLVLGRNTIYFGEGSWLTVV.